This TCR beta chain was profiled in a study of blood T cell repertoires in COVID-19. As for the study in general: Samples of COVID-19 (acute and convalescent) were obtained from the United States, Italy and Spain.

The germline CDR1 and CDR2 sequences are SGHRS and YFSETQ. CDR3 length equals 15 residues. The ends lost 4 bases at V and 9 bases at J; junction bases unmatched: 11. As processed by the authors: The assay estimated nucleated cells by amplifying reference gene primers. Clones were sequenced by immunoSEQ multiplex PCR, and TCRdb holds only the in-frame ones, with some missing. For V, J and clone size, that table is used; D and trimming come from the DNA. The sample lists some 490,000 clones, approximately 85% occurring once. This sequence was found in a human donor in a cohort sampled during active COVID-19. This chain connects TRBV5-1 to TRBJ2-1; 9 bases agree with TRBD2. Source material: peripheral blood. CDR3 in amino acids: CASSRGLAVRGEQFF. The CDR3 DNA is TGCGCCAGCAGCAGGGGACTAGCCGTACGTGGTGAGCAGTTCTTC.